This T cell receptor (beta chain) was captured by sequencing in a study of identical twins. Whole-study results and caveats: Beta out-of-frame sequences displayed a weaker excess of sharing between twins. The more abundant beta clonotypes in cord blood had fewer insertions, and memory repertoires did not show this.

The CDR3 has 13 amino acids. The V gene lost 0 bases and the J gene lost 7 bases, with 10 bases spanning the gap. CDR1 is SGHTA, CDR2 FQGNSA, per germline. TCRdb reanalysed the 5' RACE reads using MiXCR and keeps one entry per CDR3 protein. The sample yields 1.5 million to 2 million distinct CDR3 sequences, about 31% seen once. The table lists this clonotype with a count of one. The antigen remains unidentified. The specimen sequenced was cord blood. This sequence was found in a newborn girl in good health. V and J are TRBV7-2 and TRBJ2-7; unclear D gene. CDR3 in amino acids: CASSLAVVNEQYF. DNA for the CDR3: TGTGCCAGCAGCTTAGCCGTTGTCAATGAGCAGTACTTC. The full variable domain, with the rest looked up from reference TRBV7-2 and TRBJ2-7, is GAGVSQSPSNKVTEKGKDVELRCDPISGHTALYWYRQSLGQGLEFLIYFQGNSAPDKSGLPSDRFSAERTGGSVSTLTIQRTQQEDSAVYLCASSLAVVNEQYFGPGTRLTVT.